The source of this TCR beta chain is a study of blood T cell repertoires in COVID-19 (dated by TCRdb to 2018 to 2020). Regarding the study in general: The collaborator samples originated in the United States, Italy and Spain and spanned the acute and convalescent phases of COVID-19. The material from the prospective study consisted of cDNA or gDNA derived from T cells, B-cell-depleted T cells, or PBMCs. Subjects who had been exposed to COVID-19, were actively infected with it, or had recovered from it provided the deeply sampled blood TCRbeta repertoires that made up the dataset. The repertoires were made available in a free public database intended to serve as a resource for research on the immune response to SARS-CoV-2. Samples came from the ongoing ImmuneRACE study (first 160 participants) plus 1,254 subjects from 6 global collaborators. Nearly every sample came with metadata listing a de-identified subject ID, COVID-19 status, age in years and sex. Where HLA class I and class II types were available, the types were taken from metadata supplied by the sample provider, not from assay-based typing.

Worth noting for this clone: Its antigen is unknown. No clone much larger than this one lies a single base away; base qualities are absent.

The germline V gene sets CDR1 to SNHLY and CDR2 to FYNNEI. Trimming removed 6 bases from V and 3 bases from J; the gene matches leave 5 bases unexplained. The CDR3 has 15 amino acids, counting the end cysteine and phenylalanine. The kept DNA is CDR3 alone, 45 bases in frame from the first base. The paper's findings and limits, for the study overall: The quantity of clinical and demographic metadata differed by source and by participant and was supplied without curation.

TCRbeta CDR3 regions were amplified from genomic DNA by means of the immunoSEQ Assay, a bias-controlled multiplex PCR. The paper's data handling went like this. The number of nucleated cells in each sample was estimated from the amplification of reference gene primers within the assay. Sequence reads were collapsed and filtered to measure the absolute abundance of every unique TCRbeta CDR3 rearrangement. Productive Simpson clonality was computed per sample as the square root of Simpson's diversity index over productive rearrangements. The table comes from immuneACCESS by way of TCRdb, which keeps in-frame sequences with V and J called. Part of the clones is missing from these tables; in studies checked, under half for an unresolved V gene and the rest for unknown reasons. V, J and clone size reflect that table, while D and trimming were determined from the DNA. Counted in this sample were approximately 260,000 clones; under 90% of them appeared once. Around 4.1% of the sample rests with the top ten.

Enrolling through a virtual design, the prospective study's participants ranged in age from roughly 18 to 89 years and lived across 24 United States geographic areas. In the prospective study, cohorts were assigned on the basis of participant-reported clinical history obtained from a screening survey and a study questionnaire. In the prospective study, mobile phlebotomists collected whole blood, serum and a nasopharyngeal or oropharyngeal swab from each participant. Over a roughly 2-month period, participants in the prospective study had the option of providing additional blood draws and questionnaires. Before DNA extraction, blood samples from the prospective study were shipped at room temperature or frozen.

Sequencing was carried out using PBMCs or T cells enriched from blood (not recorded which). The TCR sequence derives from a man aged 25 to 45 with acute COVID-19. The sequence links TRBV2 to TRBJ2-1, with 10 central nucleotides matching TRBD1. The CDR3 here reads CASSRQGASYNEQFF. The nucleotide sequence is TGTGCCAGCAGCCGACAGGGGGCGAGCTACAATGAGCAGTTCTTC.